This T cell receptor (beta chain) was captured by sequencing in a study of T cell responses to AZD1222 COVID-19 vaccine. General study points: CD4 TCRs associated with vaccination spanned spike, dominating at 160-218 and 743-854.

The data were produced by immunoSEQ multiplex PCR, yet TCRdb's version contains in-frame clones alone and is incomplete. This sample has about 130,000 clones, with 70% to 90% found just once. Turning to this clone: Its antigen remains unknown.

In germline, CDR1 is SGHNT, CDR2 YENEEA. Trimming stripped 2 bases from V and 5 bases from J, with 12 bases between. The CDR3 is 15 residues long. This clonotype originated in an adult in good health. The J gene is TRBJ1-4, the V gene TRBV11-3, with unresolved D. This material consisted of peripheral blood, taken on day 0 of AZD1222 vaccination. The chain's CDR3 is CASSLPLGENEKLFF. CDR3 nucleotides: TGTGCCAGCAGCTTACCGTTGGGAGAGAATGAAAAACTGTTTTTT.